Shown below are 25 T cell receptor beta chains from a single sample sequenced in a study of shared clonotypes between healthy human individuals. Profiling relied on immunoSEQ multiplex PCR, and the TCRdb table lists in-frame clones only, not all of them. The table lists some 1.5 million clones, around 97% of them singletons. Source material: naive CD4+ T cells sorted from blood. Noted subset: CD45RA+ positively selected. These receptors were obtained from a man aged 30 to 45 in good health.

With respect to this clone: Distinct nucleotide sequences in the sample also encode this CDR3. The rearrangement uses TRBV5-1 and TRBJ2-1; D ambiguous. The CDR3 sequence is 16 residues long. The germline CDR1 and CDR2 sequences are SGHRS and YFSETQ. V lost 0 bases to trimming and J lost 0 bases, with 10 bases between them. CDR3 protein: CASSLAAVSSYNEQFF. The CDR3 region has the DNA TGCGCCAGCAGCTTGGCCGCAGTTAGCTCCTACAATGAGCAGTTCTTC. Combining the CDR3 with reference TRBV5-1 and TRBJ2-1 gives the whole variable domain KAGVTQTPRYLIKTRGQQVTLSCSPISGHRSVSWYQQTPGQGLQFLFEYFSETQRNKGNFPGRFSGRQFSNSRSEMNVSTLELGDSALYLCASSLAAVSSYNEQFFGPGTRLTVL.

The chain links TRBV5-6 to TRBJ2-1, with TRBD2 matching over 11 bases. The CDR3 extends over 15 amino acids. Looked up from germline, CDR1 is SGHDT and CDR2 is YYEEEE. J lost 10 bases, V lost 2 bases, and 8 bases had no gene match. For the CDR3, the DNA is TGTGCCAGCAGCTTTAGCGGGAGGGAAAGAGGGGAGCAGTTCTTC. It translates to CASSFSGRERGEQFF.

The chain joins TRBV10-2 to TRBJ2-7; 10 positions match TRBD2. Losses at the gene ends were 7 bases for V and 2 bases for J; bases not matched to a gene: 2. In germline, CDR1 is WSHSY, CDR2 SAAADI. CDR3 length equals 13 residues. The CDR3 DNA is TGCGCCAGCACTAGCGGGGGAGCCTACGAGCAGTACTTC. Amino acids: CASTSGGAYEQYF.

V gene TRBV20-1 combines with J gene TRBJ2-1; no firm D call. The CDR3 covers 11 residues. Germline assignment: CDR1 DFQATT and CDR2 SNEGSKA (reference sequence). V shed 0 bases and J shed 10 bases, with 7 bases lying between them. CDR3 sequence reads: CSARDAQEQFF. CDR3 DNA sequence: TGCAGTGCTAGAGATGCGCAGGAGCAGTTCTTC.

The CDR3 DNA sequence: TGTGCCAGCAGCTACCAGACTTTAATGTTTCCTGAAGCTTTCTTT. Amino acids: CASSYQTLMFPEAFF. This chain connects TRBV6-6 to TRBJ1-1; D remains unclear. There are 15 residues in the CDR3. Looked up from germline, CDR1 is MNHNY and CDR2 is SVGAGI (reference sequence). Trimming removed 6 bases at V and 6 bases at J, with 20 bases between.

CDR3 bases: TGTGCCAGCAGCTTAGATCTGGGTAGCGGCTACAATGAGCAGTTCTTC. It encodes CASSLDLGSGYNEQFF. The rearrangement joins TRBV11-3 to TRBJ2-1; TRBD2 might be the D (6 bases). Germline lookup yields CDR1 SGHNT and CDR2 YENEEA. Trimming took 0 bases from V and 3 from J, leaving 12 bases between them. This CDR3 has 16 residues.

The chain combines TRBV27 with TRBJ1-1; 7 positions agree with TRBD1. Trimming at V came to 4 bases and at J to 1 base, leaving 21 bases not matched to a gene. The CDR3 extends over 20 amino acids. CDR1 is MNHEY, CDR2 SMNVEV, per germline (reference sequence). CDR3 sequence reads: CASSSNPPGQAGQGNTEAFF. The CDR3 region has the DNA TGTGCCAGCAGTTCTAACCCTCCTGGACAGGCCGGGCAGGGGAACACTGAAGCTTTCTTT.

This chain joins TRBV11-2 and TRBJ2-5; no clear D gene. V lost 1 base and J 6 bases, leaving 12 bases between the germline ends. The CDR3 spans 14 residues. The germline V gene encodes CDR1 SGHAT and CDR2 FQNNGV. The CDR3 DNA is TGTGCCAGCAGCTTAGTTCTCGCCGGAAAGACCCAGTACTTC. Protein sequence: CASSLVLAGKTQYF. Using reference TRBV11-2 and TRBJ2-5 for the parts outside the CDR3, the full variable domain is EAGVAQSPRYKIIEKRQSVAFWCNPISGHATLYWYQQILGQGPKLLIQFQNNGVVDDSQLPKDRFSAERLKGVDSTLKIQPAKLEDSAVYLCASSLVLAGKTQYFGPGTRLLVL.

V gene TRBV11-3 combines with J gene TRBJ2-7; D is tentatively TRBD1 or TRBD2 (5 bases each). V was pared by 10 bases and J by 5 bases, with 18 bases between. Germline V gene lookup returns CDR1 SGHNT and CDR2 YENEEA. This CDR3 comprises 13 residues. In nucleotides, the CDR3 is TGTGCCACCGAGGGGAAGGGGACCCACGAGCAGTACTTC. This codes for CATEGKGTHEQYF.

This clone was recorded once. This chain connects TRBV5-6 to TRBJ1-3; the D gene is possibly TRBD1 (5 bases). This CDR3 comprises 13 residues. With 8 bases removed from V and 4 bases from J, the gap between germline ends came to 13 bases. CDR1 is SGHDT, CDR2 YYEEEE, per germline. The CDR3 sequence is CASLRGFGNTIYF. The CDR3 DNA reads TGTGCCAGTCTCCGGGGGTTCGGAAACACCATATATTTT.

The rearrangement joins TRBV5-6 to TRBJ1-1; D is possibly TRBD1 (5 bases). There are 16 residues in the CDR3. Germline CDR1 is SGHDT and CDR2 is YYEEEE. Trimming pared 0 bases from V and 2 bases from J, leaving 14 bases between. CDR3 sequence (DNA): TGTGCCAGCAGCTTGGATCCCGGGACGGTTAACACTGAAGCTTTCTTT. As protein: CASSLDPGTVNTEAFF.

The chain joins TRBV15 to TRBJ2-1; 9 positions match TRBD1. Germline CDR1 and CDR2: LNHNV and YYDKDF (reference sequence). V lost 2 bases and J lost 4; bases outside the gene matches: 6. The CDR3 has 16 amino acids. The CDR3 region has the DNA TGTGCCACCAGCAGATGGGACAGGGTAGTGTACAATGAGCAGTTCTTC. Amino acid sequence: CATSRWDRVVYNEQFF.

V usage is TRBV2 and J usage is TRBJ2-2, with a tentative D call TRBD1 (6 bases). CDR1 is SNHLY and CDR2 is FYNNEI in the germline V gene. CDR3 size: 13 residues. Trimming shortened V by 6 bases and J by 7 bases, and 12 bases separated the two germline ends. The CDR3: CASRITGSGELFF. CDR3 in DNA: TGTGCCAGCAGAATAACAGGGAGCGGGGAGCTGTTTTTT.

The CDR3 sequence is CASTHVATSDYEQYF. CDR3 bases: TGTGCCAGCACCCATGTGGCGACTAGCGATTACGAGCAGTACTTC. V gene TRBV7-9 combines with J gene TRBJ2-7; 8 nucleotides match TRBD2. Unmatched junction bases numbered 12, after V lost 7 bases and J lost 4 bases. This CDR3 region has 15 residues. Germline CDR1 SEHNR, CDR2 FQNEAQ (reference sequence).

The CDR3 loop reads CASSTQGRETVVTQYF. The DNA for the CDR3 is TGCGCCAGCAGCACACAGGGGAGGGAGACGGTAGTGACCCAGTACTTC. This rearrangement joins TRBV5-1 to TRBJ2-5; either TRBD1 or TRBD2 may fit D (7 bases each). The CDR3 loop spans 16 amino acids. V lost 4 bases, J lost 7 bases, and 23 bases lay in between. Germline V lookup: CDR1 SGHRS, CDR2 YFSETQ.

The genes are TRBV7-8 and TRBJ2-3; 12 nucleotides line up with TRBD2. The CDR3 contains 16 residues. CDR1 is SGHVS, CDR2 FQNEAQ, per germline. The trim removed 5 bases at V and 4 bases at J, leaving 7 bases unmatched. The CDR3 sequence is CASSPRLAGAADTQYF. In DNA, the CDR3 is TGTGCCAGCAGCCCCCGACTAGCGGGAGCGGCAGATACGCAGTATTTT. The full variable domain, in which reference TRBV7-8 and TRBJ2-3 provide the parts outside the CDR3, is GAGVSQSPRYKVAKRGQDVALRCDPISGHVSLFWYQQALGQGPEFLTYFQNEAQLDKSGLPSDRFFAERPEGSVSTLKIQRTQQEDSAVYLCASSPRLAGAADTQYFGPGTRLTVL.

This clone came up once. The chain links TRBV28 to TRBJ2-1; 15 positions agree with TRBD2. This CDR3 is built from 15 residues. V lost 4 bases to trimming and J lost 7 bases; unmatched junction nucleotides: 2. Germline V gene lookup returns CDR1 MDHEN and CDR2 SYDVKM. CDR3: CASSSGLAGGNEQFF. The CDR3 nucleotides read TGTGCCAGCAGTTCCGGACTAGCGGGAGGGAATGAGCAGTTCTTC. Full variable domain (outside the CDR3, taken from reference TRBV28 and TRBJ2-1): DVKVTQSSRYLVKRTGEKVFLECVQDMDHENMFWYRQDPGLGLRLIYFSYDVKMKEKGDIPEGYSVSREKKERFSLILESASTNQTSMYLCASSSGLAGGNEQFFGPGTRLTVL.

The chain uses TRBV6-8 and TRBJ1-4; the D is unclear. CDR3 length: 14 residues. Trimming stripped 6 bases from V and 6 bases from J, with 14 bases between. Germline V gene lookup returns CDR1 MNHGY and CDR2 SAAAGT. CDR3 sequence: CASRPGRRDEKLFF. CDR3 DNA sequence: TGTGCCAGCAGACCCGGGAGAAGAGATGAAAAACTGTTTTTT.

The chain has TRBV15 and TRBJ2-7; D may match TRBD1 or TRBD2 (5 bases each). V gave up 2 bases and J gave up 3 bases, with 14 bases separating them. The CDR3 runs 15 residues. Germline CDR1 and CDR2: LNHNV and YYDKDF (reference sequence). CDR3 coding DNA: TGTGCCACCAGCAGACCCTCGGGGCCAAGCTACGAGCAGTACTTC. Encoded protein: CATSRPSGPSYEQYF.

This chain links TRBV7-9 with TRBJ1-1; D is unclear. The CDR3 sequence is 15 residues long. V was shortened by 0 bases and J by 5 bases, with 13 bases between the two germline ends. CDR1 and CDR2 from the germline V gene are SEHNR and FQNEAQ (reference sequence). The chain's CDR3 is CASSLAQVFTTEAFF. CDR3 in DNA: TGTGCCAGCAGCTTAGCGCAGGTTTTTACGACTGAAGCTTTCTTT.

The V call is TRBV5-1, the J call TRBJ2-5; D is undetermined. Germline V gene lookup returns CDR1 SGHRS and CDR2 YFSETQ. This CDR3 comprises 14 residues. The V end was cut by 0 bases, the J end by 3 bases, with 9 bases between. The CDR3, as DNA: TGCGCCAGCAGCTTGGCCATAAGGGAAGAGACCCAGTACTTC. Its translation: CASSLAIREETQYF.

CDR3 nucleotide sequence: TGTGCCAGCAGTTCTCAGACATTACAACTTAGCGGGATTTCCTACGAGCAGTACTTC. It encodes CASSSQTLQLSGISYEQYF. The V gene is TRBV28, the J gene TRBJ2-7; 8 positions agree with TRBD2. CDR1 and CDR2 from the germline V gene are MDHEN and SYDVKM. The CDR3 is made up of 19 amino acids. Trimming cost V 4 bases and J 1 base; bases outside gene matches: 18. The whole variable domain, filled in from reference TRBV28 and TRBJ2-7, reads DVKVTQSSRYLVKRTGEKVFLECVQDMDHENMFWYRQDPGLGLRLIYFSYDVKMKEKGDIPEGYSVSREKKERFSLILESASTNQTSMYLCASSSQTLQLSGISYEQYFGPGTRLTVT.

V and J are TRBV19 and TRBJ2-7, with D unclear. V was shortened by 6 bases and J by 5 bases, with 8 bases between the two germline ends. The CDR3 is 11 amino acids. Germline V gene sequence: CDR1 LNHDA, CDR2 SQIVND (reference sequence). This CDR3 is CASRSSHEQYF. CDR3 DNA: TGTGCCAGTAGGTCTAGTCACGAGCAGTACTTC. Full variable domain (rest looked up from reference TRBV19 and TRBJ2-7): DGGITQSPKYLFRKEGQNVTLSCEQNLNHDAMYWYRQDPGQGLRLIYYSQIVNDFQKGDIAEGYSVSREKKESFPLTVTSAQKNPTAFYLCASRSSHEQYFGPGTRLTVT.

The chain links TRBV4-3 to TRBJ2-1, with 8 bases fitting TRBD1. Trimming at V came to 2 bases and at J to 6 bases, leaving 6 bases not matched to a gene. The CDR3 runs to 15 residues. The germline CDR1 and CDR2 sequences are LGHNA and YSLEER. The CDR3 is CASSQPDRDSNEQFF. The CDR3 DNA reads TGCGCCAGCAGCCAACCGGACAGGGACTCCAATGAGCAGTTCTTC.

Only one count was recorded for this clone. This chain connects TRBV10-3 to TRBJ1-3; D perhaps matches TRBD1 (5 bases). The germline V and J ends were trimmed by 6 bases and 1 base, with 10 bases remaining between them. The CDR3 is made up of 14 amino acids. From germline, CDR1 is ENHRY and CDR2 SYGVKD. Here the CDR3 DNA reads TGTGCCATCAGAACAGGAGGGTCTGGAAACACCATATATTTT. It specifies CAIRTGGSGNTIYF.